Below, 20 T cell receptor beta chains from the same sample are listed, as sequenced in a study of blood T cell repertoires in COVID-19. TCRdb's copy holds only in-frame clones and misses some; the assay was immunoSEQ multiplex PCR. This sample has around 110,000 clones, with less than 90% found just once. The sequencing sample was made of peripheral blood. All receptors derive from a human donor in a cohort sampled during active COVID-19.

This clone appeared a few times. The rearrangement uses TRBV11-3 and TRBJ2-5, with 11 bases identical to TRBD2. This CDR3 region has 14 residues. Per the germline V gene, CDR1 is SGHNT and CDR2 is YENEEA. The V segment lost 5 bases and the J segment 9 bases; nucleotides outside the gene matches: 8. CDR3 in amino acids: CASSVTSGSVAQYF. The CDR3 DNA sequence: TGTGCCAGCAGCGTAACTAGCGGGAGTGTCGCCCAGTACTTC.

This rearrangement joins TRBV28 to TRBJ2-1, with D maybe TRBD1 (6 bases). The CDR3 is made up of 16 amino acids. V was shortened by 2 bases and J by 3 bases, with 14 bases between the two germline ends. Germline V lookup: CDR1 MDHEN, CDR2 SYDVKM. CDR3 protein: CASSLSGQGNYNEQFF. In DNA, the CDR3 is TGTGCCAGCAGTTTAAGTGGCCAGGGGAACTACAATGAGCAGTTCTTC.

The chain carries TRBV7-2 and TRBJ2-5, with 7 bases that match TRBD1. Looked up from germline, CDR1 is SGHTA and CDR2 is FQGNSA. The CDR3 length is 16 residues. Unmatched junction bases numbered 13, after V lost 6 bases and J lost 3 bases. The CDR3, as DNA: TGTGCCAGCAGTGGTCGGTCGGGACAGTTCAAAGAGACCCAGTACTTC. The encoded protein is CASSGRSGQFKETQYF.

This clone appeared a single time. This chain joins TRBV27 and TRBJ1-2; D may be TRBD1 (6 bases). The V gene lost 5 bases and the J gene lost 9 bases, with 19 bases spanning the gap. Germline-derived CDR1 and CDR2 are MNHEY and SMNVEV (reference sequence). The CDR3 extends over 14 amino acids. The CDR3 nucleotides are TGTGCCAGCAGTGGGCGGACAGCCGAACTCAGCTACACCTTC. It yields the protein CASSGRTAELSYTF.

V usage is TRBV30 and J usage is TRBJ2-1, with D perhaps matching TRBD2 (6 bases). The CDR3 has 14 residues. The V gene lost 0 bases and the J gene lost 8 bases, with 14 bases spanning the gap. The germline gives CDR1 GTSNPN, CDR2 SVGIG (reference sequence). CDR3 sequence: CAWSVLTGVDEQFF. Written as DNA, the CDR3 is TGTGCCTGGAGTGTATTGACGGGAGTGGATGAGCAGTTCTTC.

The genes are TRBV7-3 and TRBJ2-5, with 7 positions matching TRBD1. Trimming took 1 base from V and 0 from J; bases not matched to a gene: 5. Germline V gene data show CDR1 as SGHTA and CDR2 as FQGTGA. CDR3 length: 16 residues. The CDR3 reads CASSLKGTVYQETQYF. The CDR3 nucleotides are TGTGCCAGCAGCTTAAAGGGGACAGTATACCAAGAGACCCAGTACTTC. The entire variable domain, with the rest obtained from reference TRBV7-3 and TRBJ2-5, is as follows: GAGVSQTPSNKVTEKGKYVELRCDPISGHTALYWYRQSLGQGPEFLIYFQGTGAADDSGLPNDRFFAVRPEGSVSTLKIQRTERGDSAVYLCASSLKGTVYQETQYFGPGTRLLVL.

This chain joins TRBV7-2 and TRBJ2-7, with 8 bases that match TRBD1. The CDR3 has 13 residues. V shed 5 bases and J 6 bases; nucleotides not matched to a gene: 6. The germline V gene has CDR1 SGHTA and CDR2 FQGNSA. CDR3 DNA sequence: TGTGCCAGCAGCCCCGGACAGGGTAGCGAGCAGTACTTC. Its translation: CASSPGQGSEQYF. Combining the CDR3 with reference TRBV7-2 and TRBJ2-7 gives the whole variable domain GAGVSQSPSNKVTEKGKDVELRCDPISGHTALYWYRQSLGQGLEFLIYFQGNSAPDKSGLPSDRFSAERTGGSVSTLTIQRTQQEDSAVYLCASSPGQGSEQYFGPGTRLTVT.

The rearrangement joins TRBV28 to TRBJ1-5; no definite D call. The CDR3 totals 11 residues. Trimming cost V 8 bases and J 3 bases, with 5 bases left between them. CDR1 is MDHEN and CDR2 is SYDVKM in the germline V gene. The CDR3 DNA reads TGTGCCAGCGCGGTCAATCAGCCCCAGCATTTT. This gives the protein CASAVNQPQHF.

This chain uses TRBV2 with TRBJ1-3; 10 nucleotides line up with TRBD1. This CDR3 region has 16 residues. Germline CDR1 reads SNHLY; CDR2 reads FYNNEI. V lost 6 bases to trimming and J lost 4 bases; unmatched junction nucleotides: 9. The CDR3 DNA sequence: TGTGCCAGCAGAGGCCGGGACAGGGGTACCGGAAACACCATATATTTT. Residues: CASRGRDRGTGNTIYF.

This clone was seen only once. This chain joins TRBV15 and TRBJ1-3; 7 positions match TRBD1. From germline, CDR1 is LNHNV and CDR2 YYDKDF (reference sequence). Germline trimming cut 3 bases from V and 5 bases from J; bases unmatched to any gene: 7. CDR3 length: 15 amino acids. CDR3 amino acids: CATSSRQGSRNTIYF. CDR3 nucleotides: TGTGCCACCAGCAGTCGACAGGGTTCTAGAAACACCATATATTTT.

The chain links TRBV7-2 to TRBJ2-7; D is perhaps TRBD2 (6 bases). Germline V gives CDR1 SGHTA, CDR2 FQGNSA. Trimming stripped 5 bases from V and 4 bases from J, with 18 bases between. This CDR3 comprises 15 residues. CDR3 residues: CASSRGGGTVYEQYF. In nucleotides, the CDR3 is TGTGCCAGCAGCCGCGGTGGGGGGACGGTGTACGAGCAGTACTTC.

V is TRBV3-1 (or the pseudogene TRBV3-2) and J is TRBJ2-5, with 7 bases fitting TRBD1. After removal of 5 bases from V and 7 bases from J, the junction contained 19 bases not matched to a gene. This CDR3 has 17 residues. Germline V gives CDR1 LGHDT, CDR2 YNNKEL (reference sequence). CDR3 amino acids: CASSAGFMGTDLGTQYF. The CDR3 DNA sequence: TGTGCCAGCAGCGCCGGGTTTATGGGGACAGACCTTGGGACCCAGTACTTC.

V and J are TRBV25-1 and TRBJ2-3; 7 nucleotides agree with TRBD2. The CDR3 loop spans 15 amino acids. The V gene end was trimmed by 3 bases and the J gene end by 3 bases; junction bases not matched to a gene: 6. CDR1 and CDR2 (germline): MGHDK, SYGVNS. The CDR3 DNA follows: TGTGCCAGCAGTGATCCCCTACTAGCGACAGATACGCAGTATTTT. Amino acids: CASSDPLLATDTQYF.

The DNA for the CDR3 is TGCGCCAGCAGCCCAGGGACTAGCGGGACCTACGAGCAGTACTTC. Translated, it gives CASSPGTSGTYEQYF. This chain joins TRBV5-1 and TRBJ2-7, with TRBD2 matching 13 bases. The CDR3 extends over 15 amino acids. Germline V gene data show CDR1 as SGHRS and CDR2 as YFSETQ. Unmatched junction bases numbered 3, after V lost 4 bases and J lost 2 bases.

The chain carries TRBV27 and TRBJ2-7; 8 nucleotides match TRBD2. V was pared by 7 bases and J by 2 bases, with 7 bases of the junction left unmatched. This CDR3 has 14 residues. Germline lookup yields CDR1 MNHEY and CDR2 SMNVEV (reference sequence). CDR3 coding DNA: TGTGCCAGCAAGGTCGGGAGGGGGACCTACGAGCAGTACTTC. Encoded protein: CASKVGRGTYEQYF.

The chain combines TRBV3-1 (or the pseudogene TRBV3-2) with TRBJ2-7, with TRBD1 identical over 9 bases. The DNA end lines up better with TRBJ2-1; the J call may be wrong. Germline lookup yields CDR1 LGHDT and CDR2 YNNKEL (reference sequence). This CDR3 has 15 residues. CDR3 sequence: CASSQNFRTGDEQFF. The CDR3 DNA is TGTGCCAGCAGCCAGAATTTCCGGACAGGGGACGAGCAGTTCTTC.

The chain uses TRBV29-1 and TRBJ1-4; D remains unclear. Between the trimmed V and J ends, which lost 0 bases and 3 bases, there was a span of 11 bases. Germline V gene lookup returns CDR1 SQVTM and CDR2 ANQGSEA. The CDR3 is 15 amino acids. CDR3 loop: CSVEDLGSSNEKLFF. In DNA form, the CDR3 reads TGCAGCGTTGAAGATCTAGGCAGTTCTAATGAAAAACTGTTTTTT.

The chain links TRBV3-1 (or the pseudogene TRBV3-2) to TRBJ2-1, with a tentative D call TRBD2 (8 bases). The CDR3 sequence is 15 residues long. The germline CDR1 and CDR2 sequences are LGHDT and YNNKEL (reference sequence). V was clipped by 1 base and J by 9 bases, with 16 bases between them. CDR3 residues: CASSQGTSSGGEQFF. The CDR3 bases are TGTGCCAGCAGCCAAGGGACTAGCTCAGGGGGTGAGCAGTTCTTC.

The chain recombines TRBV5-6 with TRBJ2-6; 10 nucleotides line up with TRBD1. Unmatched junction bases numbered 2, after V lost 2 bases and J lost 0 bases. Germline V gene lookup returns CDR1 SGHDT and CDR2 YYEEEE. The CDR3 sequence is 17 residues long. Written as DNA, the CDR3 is TGTGCCAGCAGCTTATGGACAGGGGGCTCTGGGGCCAACGTCCTGACTTTC. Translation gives CASSLWTGGSGANVLTF.

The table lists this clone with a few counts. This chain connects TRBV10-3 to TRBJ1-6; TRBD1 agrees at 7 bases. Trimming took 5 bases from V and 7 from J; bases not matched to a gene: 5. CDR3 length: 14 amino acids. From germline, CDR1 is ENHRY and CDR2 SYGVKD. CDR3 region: CAISLTGVNSPLHF. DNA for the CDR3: TGTGCCATCAGTCTAACAGGGGTAAATTCACCCCTCCACTTT.